Each of the 31 T cell receptor beta chains below was sequenced from the same sample in a study of T cells in localized non-small cell lung cancer. Data came from immunoSEQ multiplex PCR; TCRdb stores just in-frame clones and leaves some out. The table records 15,000 to 25,000 clones, about 93% of them present only once. The sample in question was peripheral blood, obtained before any cancer treatment. The source of these receptors is a male donor aged 60 or older with stage I squamous cell lung carcinoma.

The chain uses TRBV5-1 and TRBJ1-4; the D gene is possibly TRBD1 (5 bases). The ends were cut back, 4 bases at V and 5 bases at J, with 15 bases in the middle. The CDR3 totals 15 residues. Looked up from germline, CDR1 is SGHRS and CDR2 is YFSETQ. The DNA of the CDR3 is TGCGCCAGCAGCGAGATCAGGGCGGGGAATGAAAAACTGTTTTTT. Protein sequence: CASSEIRAGNEKLFF. The complete variable domain, with remaining parts taken from reference TRBV5-1 and TRBJ1-4, reads KAGVTQTPRYLIKTRGQQVTLSCSPISGHRSVSWYQQTPGQGLQFLFEYFSETQRNKGNFPGRFSGRQFSNSRSEMNVSTLELGDSALYLCASSEIRAGNEKLFFGSGTQLSVL.

The CDR3 protein is CASSRTEYNEQFF. The CDR3, as DNA: TGTGCCAGCAGCCGGACAGAATACAATGAGCAGTTCTTC. V and J are TRBV7-3 and TRBJ2-1; D is perhaps TRBD1 (6 bases). The CDR3 extends over 13 amino acids. The V and J ends lost 5 bases and 4 bases respectively, with 9 bases between them. Per the germline V gene, CDR1 is SGHTA and CDR2 is FQGTGA.

V is TRBV18 and J is TRBJ2-2; 7 bases are shared with TRBD1. Looked up from germline, CDR1 is KGHSH and CDR2 is LQKENI. V was clipped by 4 bases and J by 2 bases; unmatched bases: 4. This CDR3 spans 15 amino acids. CDR3 in DNA: TGTGCCAGCTCACGGGACAGTTTTAACACCGGGGAGCTGTTTTTT. Protein sequence: CASSRDSFNTGELFF. Supplemented by reference TRBV18 and TRBJ2-2, the full variable domain reads NAGVMQNPRHLVRRRGQEARLRCSPMKGHSHVYWYRQLPEEGLKFMVYLQKENIIDESGMPKERFSAEFPKEGPSILRIQQVVRGDSAAYFCASSRDSFNTGELFFGEGSRLTVL.

The chain joins TRBV19 to TRBJ2-7, with TRBD1 as a possible D gene (5 bases). The germline gives CDR1 LNHDA, CDR2 SQIVND (reference sequence). This CDR3 spans 14 amino acids. V was cut by 3 bases and J by 2 bases, with 11 bases left in between. The DNA of the CDR3 is TGTGCCAGTAGTATCCAGGGCCCCACCTACGAGCAGTACTTC. The encoded protein is CASSIQGPTYEQYF.

The chain couples TRBV6-7 to TRBJ2-5; D perhaps matches TRBD1 (5 bases). TRBV6-7 is noted as an ORF with a role that remains uncertain. The CDR3 loop spans 13 amino acids. V was pared by 4 bases and J by 1 base, with 7 bases between. CDR3 loop: CASSSGFQETQYF. The CDR3 nucleotides read TGTGCCAGCAGTTCAGGGTTCCAAGAGACCCAGTACTTC.

The chain recombines TRBV7-9 with TRBJ2-7; 7 nucleotides match TRBD1. CDR3 length: 14 residues. Germline V gene lookup returns CDR1 SEHNR and CDR2 FQNEAQ (reference sequence). The J segment lost 7 bases and the V segment lost 1 base, leaving 7 bases of the junction unmatched. As DNA, the CDR3 is TGTGCCAGCAGCTTAGAGTGGACAGGAAAGGAGCAGTACTTC. It codes for CASSLEWTGKEQYF.

The V gene is TRBV30, the J gene TRBJ1-2, with 9 bases identical to TRBD1. The CDR3 totals 12 residues. V shed 5 bases and J 2 bases; nucleotides not matched to a gene: 0. Germline CDR1 and CDR2: GTSNPN and SVGIG (reference sequence). This CDR3 reads CAWGTGNYGYTF. CDR3 nucleotide sequence: TGTGCCTGGGGGACAGGGAACTATGGCTACACCTTC. Together with reference TRBV30 and TRBJ1-2, the CDR3 gives the full variable domain: SQTIHQWPATLVQPVGSPLSLECTVEGTSNPNLYWYRQAAGRGLQLLFYSVGIGQISSEVPQNLSASRPQDRQFILSSKKLLLSDSGFYLCAWGTGNYGYTFGSGTRLTVV.

This rearrangement joins TRBV5-4 to TRBJ2-5; 12 nucleotides agree with TRBD2. This CDR3 comprises 17 residues. The V segment lost 4 bases and the J segment 4 bases; nucleotides outside the gene matches: 11. Per germline, CDR1 SGHNT and CDR2 YYREEE (reference sequence). CDR3 sequence (DNA): TGTGCCAGCAGCCACTCTAGCGGGAGGGCTTCGGTAGAGACCCAGTACTTC. Its protein product is CASSHSSGRASVETQYF.

The V and J genes are TRBV4-3 and TRBJ2-3; D possibly corresponds to TRBD2 (5 bases). The CDR3 runs 18 residues. The V gene's germline CDR1 is LGHNA and CDR2 YSLEER. V lost 1 base, J lost 2 bases, and 19 bases lay in between. The CDR3 loop is CASSQVSGGSSTTDTQYF. Here the CDR3 DNA reads TGCGCCAGCAGCCAAGTCTCGGGCGGGTCCTCCACCACAGATACGCAGTATTTT.

The chain uses TRBV2 and TRBJ2-6; perhaps TRBD2 as D (6 bases). CDR1 SNHLY and CDR2 FYNNEI come from the germline V gene. The CDR3 length is 17 residues. The germline V and J ends were trimmed by 3 bases and 2 bases, with 14 bases remaining between them. CDR3 DNA: TGTGCCAGCAGTGAGGGGGGTCGGGGAACTGGGGCCAACGTCCTGACTTTC. This codes for CASSEGGRGTGANVLTF. The full variable domain, its missing parts supplied by reference TRBV2 and TRBJ2-6, is EPEVTQTPSHQVTQMGQEVILRCVPISNHLYFYWYRQILGQKVEFLVSFYNNEISEKSEIFDDQFSVERPDGSNFTLKIRSTKLEDSAMYFCASSEGGRGTGANVLTFGAGSRLTVL.

The genes are TRBV7-7 and TRBJ2-2; 13 nucleotides agree with TRBD2. The V gene end was trimmed by 5 bases and the J gene end by 7 bases; junction bases not matched to a gene: 7. The CDR3 consists of 16 residues. CDR1 is SSHAT, CDR2 FNYEAQ, per germline (reference sequence). Here the CDR3 DNA reads TGTGCCAGCAGCCCACTAGCGGGAGGGCATAGCGGGGAGCTGTTTTTT. This sequence encodes CASSPLAGGHSGELFF. The full variable domain, with the rest looked up from reference TRBV7-7 and TRBJ2-2, is GAGVSQSPRYKVTKRGQDVTLRCDPISSHATLYWYQQALGQGPEFLTYFNYEAQPDKSGLPSDRFSAERPEGSISTLTIQRTEQRDSAMYRCASSPLAGGHSGELFFGEGSRLTVL.

This clone came up once. This chain connects TRBV27 to TRBJ2-6, with TRBD1 identical over 7 bases. This CDR3 is 18 amino acids long. V gave up 6 bases and J gave up 3 bases; unmatched junction bases: 14. The germline gives CDR1 MNHEY, CDR2 SMNVEV (reference sequence). CDR3: CASRGAGTAFFGANVLTF. In DNA, the CDR3 is TGTGCCAGCAGGGGAGCCGGGACAGCGTTCTTTGGGGCCAACGTCCTGACTTTC.

The chain is built from TRBV4-3 and TRBJ2-1, with 7 bases that match TRBD2. Germline CDR1 reads LGHNA; CDR2 reads YSLEER. Unmatched junction bases numbered 0, after V lost 1 base and J lost 3 bases. The CDR3 totals 14 residues. The DNA of the CDR3 is TGCGCCAGCAGCCAAGGGACTAGCTACAATGAGCAGTTCTTC. Residues: CASSQGTSYNEQFF.

DNA for the CDR3: TGTGCCAGCAGTTTACTCAGTGAAGCTTTCTTT. This translates into CASSLLSEAFF. The chain has TRBV28 and TRBJ1-1; no clear D gene. Germline loops: CDR1 MDHEN, CDR2 SYDVKM. CDR3 length equals 11 residues. The V end was cut by 2 bases, the J end by 7 bases, with 5 bases between.

The gene calls are TRBV28 and TRBJ1-3; D might be TRBD1 (6 bases). The CDR3 has 12 residues. V was trimmed by 11 bases and J by 1 base, leaving 9 bases between them. CDR1 is MDHEN, CDR2 SYDVKM, per germline. This CDR3 is CASRGSGNTIYF. The CDR3 DNA sequence: TGTGCCTCCAGGGGTTCTGGAAACACCATATATTTT.

The chain is built from TRBV5-5 and TRBJ1-5; a possible D gene is TRBD1 (5 bases). This CDR3 contains 16 residues. Trimming left V 2 bases short and J 5 bases short, with 17 bases between. Looked up from germline, CDR1 is SGHKS and CDR2 is YYEKEE (reference sequence). The CDR3 here is CASSFGAGRVDQPQHF. CDR3 bases: TGTGCCAGCAGCTTCGGGGCAGGGAGAGTAGATCAGCCCCAGCATTTT.

The chain carries TRBV10-1 and TRBJ2-4; D could derive from TRBD1 or TRBD2 (6 bases each). The CDR3 loop spans 15 amino acids. CDR1 and CDR2 (germline): WNHNN, SYGVQD (reference sequence). V was shortened by 6 bases and J by 0 bases, with 12 bases between the two germline ends. CDR3 sequence reads: CASSAGGLAKNIQYF. DNA for the CDR3: TGCGCCAGCAGCGCTGGGGGGCTAGCCAAAAACATTCAGTACTTC.

This clone was seen more than once but under ten times. The chain is built from TRBV28 and TRBJ1-5; weak D call: TRBD1 (6 bases). Germline values: CDR1 MDHEN, CDR2 SYDVKM. The CDR3 extends over 12 amino acids. V lost 6 bases to trimming and J lost 7 bases, with 10 bases between them. This chain's CDR3 is CASRQGSQPQHF. The CDR3 nucleotides read TGTGCCAGCAGACAGGGTAGCCAGCCCCAGCATTTT.

The chain has TRBV19 and TRBJ2-5, with a weak D call TRBD1 (5 bases). V lost 4 bases, J lost 3 bases, and 15 bases lay in between. Germline CDR1 reads LNHDA; CDR2 reads SQIVND (reference sequence). The CDR3 loop spans 15 amino acids. CDR3 sequence (DNA): TGTGCCAGTAGTACCCTCGGCCTAGGGGAAGAGACCCAGTACTTC. It translates to CASSTLGLGEETQYF. The full variable domain, completed using reference TRBV19 and TRBJ2-5, is DGGITQSPKYLFRKEGQNVTLSCEQNLNHDAMYWYRQDPGQGLRLIYYSQIVNDFQKGDIAEGYSVSREKKESFPLTVTSAQKNPTAFYLCASSTLGLGEETQYFGPGTRLLVL.

The chain is built from TRBV4-3 and TRBJ2-1; no firm D call. The V gene lost 4 bases and the J gene lost 4 bases, with 20 bases spanning the gap. Per germline, CDR1 LGHNA and CDR2 YSLEER. This CDR3 comprises 17 residues. This chain's CDR3 is CASSLTLLSHAYNEQFF. CDR3 bases: TGCGCCAGCAGCCTAACCTTACTCAGCCACGCGTACAATGAGCAGTTCTTC.

V gene TRBV19 combines with J gene TRBJ1-5, with D perhaps matching TRBD1 (5 bases). Trimming shortened V by 3 bases and J by 5 bases, and 14 bases separated the two germline ends. CDR1 LNHDA and CDR2 SQIVND come from the germline V gene (reference sequence). The CDR3 covers 15 residues. CDR3 amino acids: CASSIPPGPHQPQHF. The CDR3 DNA is TGTGCCAGTAGTATTCCTCCAGGGCCCCATCAGCCCCAGCATTTT.

This chain connects TRBV5-1 to TRBJ1-2; D is undetermined. Per germline, CDR1 SGHRS and CDR2 YFSETQ. V was trimmed by 2 bases and J by 8 bases, leaving 13 bases between them. The CDR3 has 13 amino acids. CDR3 residues: CASSFGGVSGYTF. CDR3 DNA: TGCGCCAGCAGCTTCGGAGGTGTATCCGGCTACACCTTC.

The rearrangement links TRBV4-3 to TRBJ1-1; possibly TRBD1 for D (6 bases). V was shortened by 0 bases and J by 4 bases, with 12 bases between the two germline ends. The length of the CDR3 is 15 residues. Germline loops: CDR1 LGHNA, CDR2 YSLEER. CDR3 nucleotide sequence: TGCGCCAGCAGCCAAGATTTTGAGGGGGGCACTGAAGCTTTCTTT. It is translated as CASSQDFEGGTEAFF.

The chain recombines TRBV5-1 with TRBJ2-2, with 10 bases lining up with TRBD2. V gave up 2 bases and J gave up 5 bases; unmatched junction bases: 6. The CDR3 contains 16 residues. CDR1 SGHRS and CDR2 YFSETQ come from the germline V gene. CDR3 residues: CASSLAGGPSTGELFF. The CDR3 DNA follows: TGCGCCAGCAGCTTAGCGGGAGGGCCTTCTACCGGGGAGCTGTTTTTT.

The chain links TRBV7-3 to TRBJ1-2, with 7 nucleotides matching TRBD1. In germline, CDR1 is SGHTA, CDR2 FQGTGA. V was pared by 1 base and J by 6 bases, with 2 bases of the junction left unmatched. The CDR3 spans 13 residues. This CDR3 is CASSLNRGDGYTF. In nucleotides, the CDR3 is TGTGCCAGCAGCTTAAACAGGGGCGATGGCTACACCTTC. Full variable domain (rest looked up from reference TRBV7-3 and TRBJ1-2): GAGVSQTPSNKVTEKGKYVELRCDPISGHTALYWYRQSLGQGPEFLIYFQGTGAADDSGLPNDRFFAVRPEGSVSTLKIQRTERGDSAVYLCASSLNRGDGYTFGSGTRLTVV.

V is TRBV6-1 and J is TRBJ2-7; D is unresolved. Germline V lookup: CDR1 MNHNS, CDR2 SASEGT. The CDR3 runs to 11 residues. The V and J ends lost 5 bases and 5 bases respectively, with 7 bases between them. CDR3 sequence reads: CASSPKNEQYF. CDR3 sequence (DNA): TGTGCCAGCAGTCCGAAAAACGAGCAGTACTTC.

The rearrangement joins TRBV28 to TRBJ2-7; the D gene could be TRBD1 or TRBD2 (5 bases each). The germline V gene has CDR1 MDHEN and CDR2 SYDVKM. The V and J ends lost 3 bases and 4 bases respectively, with 16 bases between them. CDR3 size: 15 residues. The CDR3, as DNA: TGTGCCAGCAGTTTGGGGAACGGGGCACATTACGAGCAGTACTTC. Amino acid sequence: CASSLGNGAHYEQYF. The full variable domain, rest sourced from reference TRBV28 and TRBJ2-7, is DVKVTQSSRYLVKRTGEKVFLECVQDMDHENMFWYRQDPGLGLRLIYFSYDVKMKEKGDIPEGYSVSREKKERFSLILESASTNQTSMYLCASSLGNGAHYEQYFGPGTRLTVT.

By share of the sample, this clone is medium-sized (0.01 to 0.1%). J is TRBJ1-1 and V is TRBV19, with D unresolved. V was clipped by 3 bases and J by 5 bases, with 10 bases between them. This CDR3 is 13 amino acids long. Germline CDR1 reads LNHDA; CDR2 reads SQIVND (reference sequence). The CDR3 here is CASSMRGETEAFF. CDR3 sequence (DNA): TGTGCCAGTAGTATGCGGGGAGAGACTGAAGCTTTCTTT.

The table lists this clone with a count of one. The chain is built from TRBV9 and TRBJ2-3; tentatively, D is TRBD1 (6 bases). V gave up 3 bases and J gave up 5 bases, with 10 bases separating them. CDR1 SGDLS and CDR2 YYNGEE come from the germline V gene. The CDR3 spans 13 residues. CDR3: CASSETGRDTQYF. In DNA form, the CDR3 reads TGTGCCAGCAGCGAAACAGGGAGAGATACGCAGTATTTT.

The chain joins TRBV20-1 to TRBJ2-5, with D unresolved. The CDR3 extends over 10 amino acids. V dropped 1 base and J dropped 5 bases, with 2 bases sitting between them. Germline V gene sequence: CDR1 DFQATT, CDR2 SNEGSKA (reference sequence). This chain's CDR3 is CSARGETQYF. CDR3 nucleotide sequence: TGCAGTGCTAGAGGGGAGACCCAGTACTTC.

The V and J genes are TRBV5-4 and TRBJ1-5; D is possibly TRBD1 (5 bases). Trimming cost V 0 bases and J 3 bases, with 13 bases left between them. Germline V gene sequence: CDR1 SGHNT, CDR2 YYREEE (reference sequence). The CDR3 has 16 amino acids. The CDR3 loop is CASSLGPGRVNQPQHF. The CDR3 nucleotides read TGTGCCAGCAGCTTGGGGCCGGGACGGGTCAATCAGCCCCAGCATTTT.